These T cell receptor beta chains were read from a single sample in a study of beta chain features in type 1 diabetes. Clones were read by immunoSEQ multiplex PCR, and TCRdb kept only the in-frame ones, dropping some. There are approximately 470,000 clones in the sample; 30% occur only once, and 0.05% to 0.07% lies in the top ten. Sequenced input: naive CD4+ T cells from blood. The receptors were gathered from a man aged 18-30 years in good health. Both conserved end residues are part of each CDR3. The D gene is left open where the match is weak. The size of a clone is reported for some rows only, either as once, few or many, or as a class for expanded clones.

size: few
length: 11
J: TRBJ2-1
V: TRBV18
D: -
CDR3: CASSPERKQFF
DNA: TGTGCCAGCTCACCTGAGAGGAAGCAGTTCTTC

size: -
length: 15
J: TRBJ2-5
V: TRBV5-1
D: -
CDR3: CASSLGDRWWETQYF
DNA: TGCGCCAGCAGCTTGGGCGACAGGTGGTGGGAGACCCAGTACTTC

size: -
length: 15
J: TRBJ1-1
V: TRBV30
D: -
CDR3: CAWSVLGAGNTEAFF
DNA: TGTGCCTGGAGTGTACTAGGGGCAGGGAACACTGAAGCTTTCTTT

size: few
length: 13
J: TRBJ1-1
V: TRBV29-1
D: TRBD1
CDR3: CSVEVDRGAEAFF
DNA: TGCAGCGTTGAGGTGGACAGGGGCGCTGAAGCTTTCTTT

size: -
length: 17
J: TRBJ2-4
V: TRBV13
D: TRBD1
CDR3: CASSLKYQGAAKNIQYF
DNA: TGTGCCAGCAGCTTAAAGTATCAGGGGGCGGCCAAAAACATTCAGTACTTC

size: -
length: 13
J: TRBJ2-5
V: TRBV7-9
D: -
CDR3: CASSKKNGETQYF
DNA: TGTGCCAGCAGCAAGAAAAATGGAGAGACCCAGTACTTC

size: once
length: 15
J: TRBJ2-1
V: TRBV4-3
D: -
CDR3: CASSQGVGLNNEQFF
DNA: TGCGCCAGCAGCCAGGGAGTGGGTTTGAACAATGAGCAGTTCTTC

size: -
length: 12
J: TRBJ1-2
V: TRBV29-1
D: -
CDR3: CSVGGSNYGYTF
DNA: TGCAGCGTTGGGGGCAGTAACTATGGCTACACCTTC

size: once
length: 12
J: TRBJ2-5
V: TRBV7-2
D: -
CDR3: CASSSRPETQYF
DNA: TGTGCCAGCAGCTCTAGACCGGAGACCCAGTACTTC

size: -
length: 13
J: TRBJ2-7
V: TRBV29-1
D: -
CDR3: CSVEERGAYEQYF
DNA: TGCAGCGTTGAAGAACGCGGGGCCTACGAGCAGTACTTC

size: -
length: 13
J: TRBJ2-3
V: TRBV4-2
D: TRBD1
CDR3: CASSQVQGDTQYF
DNA: TGTGCCAGCAGCCAGGTACAGGGGGATACGCAGTATTTT

size: -
length: 13
J: TRBJ2-2
V: TRBV7-9
D: -
CDR3: CASSAHYTGELFF
DNA: TGTGCCAGCAGCGCCCACTATACCGGGGAGCTGTTTTTT

size: few
length: 14
J: TRBJ1-5
V: TRBV2
D: TRBD1
CDR3: CASSSGQGHQPQHF
DNA: TGTGCCAGCAGCTCTGGACAGGGTCATCAGCCCCAGCATTTT

size: few
length: 13
J: TRBJ2-5
V: TRBV30
D: -
CDR3: CAWSVGGLETQYF
DNA: TGTGCCTGGAGTGTAGGGGGTTTGGAGACCCAGTACTTC

size: -
length: 16
J: TRBJ2-5
V: TRBV4-1
D: TRBD2
CDR3: CASSHTLAGAKKTQYF
DNA: TGCGCCAGCAGCCACACACTAGCGGGAGCTAAAAAGACCCAGTACTTC

size: -
length: 14
J: TRBJ2-7
V: TRBV15
D: -
CDR3: CATSARTGQREQYF
DNA: TGTGCCACCAGCGCTCGAACCGGACAGCGCGAGCAGTACTTC

size: few
length: 15
J: TRBJ2-5
V: TRBV6-1
D: TRBD2
CDR3: CASSAVGAGGETQYF
DNA: TGTGCCAGCAGCGCGGTGGGAGCGGGAGGAGAGACCCAGTACTTC

size: few
length: 17
J: TRBJ2-6
V: TRBV30
D: TRBD1
CDR3: CAWSTRGRSSGANVLTF
DNA: TGTGCCTGGAGTACCAGGGGGAGAAGCTCTGGGGCCAACGTCCTGACTTTC

size: few
length: 15
J: TRBJ2-3
V: TRBV7-2
D: -
CDR3: CASSLALGGTDTQYF
DNA: TGTGCCAGCAGCTTAGCCCTTGGGGGCACAGATACGCAGTATTTT

size: -
length: 16
J: TRBJ2-1
V: TRBV5-1
D: -
CDR3: CASSLVAATAYNEQFF
DNA: TGCGCCAGCAGCTTGGTAGCGGCAACCGCCTACAATGAGCAGTTCTTC

size: -
length: 15
J: TRBJ2-5
V: TRBV5-1
D: TRBD1
CDR3: CASSLADRDQETQYF
DNA: TGCGCCAGCAGCTTGGCCGACAGGGACCAAGAGACCCAGTACTTC

size: -
length: 13
J: TRBJ2-2
V: TRBV6-5
D: -
CDR3: CASEMRDTGELFF
DNA: TGTGCCAGCGAAATGCGGGACACCGGGGAGCTGTTTTTT

size: -
length: 16
J: TRBJ2-1
V: TRBV7-9
D: TRBD2
CDR3: CASSSTRAGGDNEQFF
DNA: TGTGCCAGCAGCTCGACGCGGGCGGGAGGGGACAATGAGCAGTTCTTC

size: -
length: 14
J: TRBJ2-1
V: TRBV7-2
D: TRBD2
CDR3: CASSFLAGIGEQFF
DNA: TGTGCCAGCAGCTTCCTAGCGGGAATCGGTGAGCAGTTCTTC

size: -
length: 16
J: TRBJ2-2
V: TRBV4-2
D: -
CDR3: CASSQLREASTGELFF
DNA: TGTGCCAGCAGCCAATTACGGGAAGCCTCCACCGGGGAGCTGTTTTTT

size: few
length: 12
J: TRBJ1-1
V: TRBV5-1
D: -
CDR3: CASSLSNTEAFF
DNA: TGCGCCAGCAGCCTTAGCAACACTGAAGCTTTCTTT

size: -
length: 14
J: TRBJ2-1
V: TRBV28
D: TRBD1
CDR3: CASRGDRVFNEQFF
DNA: TGTGCCAGCAGGGGGGACAGGGTTTTCAATGAGCAGTTCTTC

size: -
length: 15
J: TRBJ1-2
V: TRBV7-2
D: -
CDR3: CASSVTGSRVGGYTF
DNA: TGTGCCAGCAGCGTCACAGGGTCTAGGGTTGGAGGCTACACCTTC

size: few
length: 14
J: TRBJ2-3
V: TRBV7-2
D: -
CDR3: CASSFQRSTDTQYF
DNA: TGTGCCAGCAGCTTCCAGCGTAGCACAGATACGCAGTATTTT

size: -
length: 15
J: TRBJ1-5
V: TRBV30
D: -
CDR3: CAWSVKGSLDQPQHF
DNA: TGTGCCTGGAGTGTAAAGGGGTCCCTGGATCAGCCCCAGCATTTT

size: -
length: 15
J: TRBJ1-2
V: TRBV10-3
D: -
CDR3: CAISESWVGNDGYTF
DNA: TGTGCCATCAGTGAGTCGTGGGTGGGGAATGATGGCTACACCTTC

size: few
length: 14
J: TRBJ2-4
V: TRBV7-8
D: -
CDR3: CASSTNGQKNIQYF
DNA: TGTGCCAGCAGCACCAACGGGCAGAAAAACATTCAGTACTTC

size: -
length: 12
J: TRBJ2-7
V: TRBV5-6
D: -
CDR3: CASSIGTYEQYF
DNA: TGTGCCAGCAGCATCGGGACCTACGAGCAGTACTTC